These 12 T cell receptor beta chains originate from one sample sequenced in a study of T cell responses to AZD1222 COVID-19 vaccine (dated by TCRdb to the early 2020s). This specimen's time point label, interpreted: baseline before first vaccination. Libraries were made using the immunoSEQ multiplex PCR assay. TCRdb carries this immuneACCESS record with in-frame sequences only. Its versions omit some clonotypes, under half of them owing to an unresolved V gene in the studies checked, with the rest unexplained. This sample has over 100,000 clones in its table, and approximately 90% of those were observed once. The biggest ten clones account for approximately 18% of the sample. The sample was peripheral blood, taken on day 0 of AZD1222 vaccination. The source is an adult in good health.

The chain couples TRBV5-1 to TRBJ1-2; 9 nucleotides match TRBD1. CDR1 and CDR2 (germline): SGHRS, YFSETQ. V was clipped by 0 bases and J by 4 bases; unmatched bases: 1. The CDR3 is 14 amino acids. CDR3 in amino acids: CASSLADRGYGYTF. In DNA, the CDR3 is TGCGCCAGCAGCTTGGCGGACAGGGGCTATGGCTACACCTTC.

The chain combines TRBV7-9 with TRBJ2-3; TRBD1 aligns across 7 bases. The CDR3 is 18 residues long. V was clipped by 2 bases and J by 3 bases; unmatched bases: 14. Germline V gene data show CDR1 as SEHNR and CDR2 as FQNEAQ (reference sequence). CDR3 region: CASSLSTLVGDSTDTQYF. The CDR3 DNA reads TGTGCCAGCAGCTTATCAACTCTAGTGGGGGACAGTACAGATACGCAGTATTTT. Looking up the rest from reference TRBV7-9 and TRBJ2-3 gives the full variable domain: DTGVSQNPRHKITKRGQNVTFRCDPISEHNRLYWYRQTLGQGPEFLTYFQNEAQLEKSRLLSDRFSAERPKGSFSTLEIQRTEQGDSAMYLCASSLSTLVGDSTDTQYFGPGTRLTVL.

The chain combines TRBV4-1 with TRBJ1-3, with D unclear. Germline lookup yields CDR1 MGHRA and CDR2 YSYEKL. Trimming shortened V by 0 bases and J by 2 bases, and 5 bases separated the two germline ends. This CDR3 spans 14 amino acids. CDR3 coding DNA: TGCGCCAGCAGCCAAGATGGGGCTGGAAACACCATATATTTT. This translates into CASSQDGAGNTIYF.

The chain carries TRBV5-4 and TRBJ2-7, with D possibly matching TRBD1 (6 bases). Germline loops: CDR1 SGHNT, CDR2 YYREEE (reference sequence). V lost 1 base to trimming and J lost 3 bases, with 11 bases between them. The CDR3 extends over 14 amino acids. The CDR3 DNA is TGTGCCAGCAGCTTGTTGGCAGGGGACTACGAGCAGTACTTC. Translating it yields CASSLLAGDYEQYF.

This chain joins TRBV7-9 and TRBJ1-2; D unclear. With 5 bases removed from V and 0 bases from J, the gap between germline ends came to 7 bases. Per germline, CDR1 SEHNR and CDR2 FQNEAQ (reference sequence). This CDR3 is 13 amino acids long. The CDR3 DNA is TGTGCCAGCAGCCAAGAGTCTAACTATGGCTACACCTTC. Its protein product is CASSQESNYGYTF.

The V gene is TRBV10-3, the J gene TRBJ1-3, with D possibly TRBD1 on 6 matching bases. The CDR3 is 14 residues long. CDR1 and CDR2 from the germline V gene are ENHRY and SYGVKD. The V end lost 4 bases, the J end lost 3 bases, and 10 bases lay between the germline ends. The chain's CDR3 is CAISVQGLGNTIYF. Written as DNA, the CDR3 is TGTGCCATCAGTGTACAGGGACTTGGAAACACCATATATTTT.

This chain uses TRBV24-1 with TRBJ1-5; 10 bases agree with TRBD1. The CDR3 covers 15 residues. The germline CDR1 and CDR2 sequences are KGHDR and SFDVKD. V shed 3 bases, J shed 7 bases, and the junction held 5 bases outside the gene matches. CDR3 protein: CATSDRTGGNQPQHF. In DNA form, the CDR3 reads TGTGCCACCAGTGATCGGACAGGGGGAAACCAGCCCCAGCATTTT.

CDR3 in amino acids: CASSYSRFTGGARLAMETQYF. CDR3 coding DNA: TGTGCCAGCAGTTACTCCAGATTCACAGGGGGAGCCCGACTAGCCATGGAGACCCAGTACTTC. The V gene is TRBV6-2 or TRBV6-3, the J gene TRBJ2-5, with D possibly being TRBD1 (8 bases). The V end lost 0 bases, the J end lost 5 bases, and 31 bases lay between the germline ends. CDR1 is MNHEY and CDR2 is SVGEGT in the germline V gene. This CDR3 region has 21 residues.

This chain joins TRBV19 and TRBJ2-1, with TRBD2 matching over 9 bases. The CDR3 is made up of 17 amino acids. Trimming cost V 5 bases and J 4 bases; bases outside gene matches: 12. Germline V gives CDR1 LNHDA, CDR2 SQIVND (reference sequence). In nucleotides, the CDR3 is TGTGCCAGTAGTGATGATCATAGCGGGGGCCCTTACAATGAGCAGTTCTTC. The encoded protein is CASSDDHSGGPYNEQFF.

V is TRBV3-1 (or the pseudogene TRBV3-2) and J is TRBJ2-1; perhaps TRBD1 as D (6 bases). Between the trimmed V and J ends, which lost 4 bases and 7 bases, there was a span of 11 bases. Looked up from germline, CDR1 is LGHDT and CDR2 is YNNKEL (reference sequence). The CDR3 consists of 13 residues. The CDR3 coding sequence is TGTGCCAGCAGCCCTTACAGGGTTAATGAGCAGTTCTTC. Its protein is CASSPYRVNEQFF.

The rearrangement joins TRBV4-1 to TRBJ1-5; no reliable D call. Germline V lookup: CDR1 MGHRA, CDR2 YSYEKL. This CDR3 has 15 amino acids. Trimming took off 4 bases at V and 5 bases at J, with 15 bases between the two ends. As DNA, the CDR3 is TGCGCCAGCAGCCCAGTTGCGGGGTGGGATCAGCCCCAGCATTTT. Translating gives CASSPVAGWDQPQHF.

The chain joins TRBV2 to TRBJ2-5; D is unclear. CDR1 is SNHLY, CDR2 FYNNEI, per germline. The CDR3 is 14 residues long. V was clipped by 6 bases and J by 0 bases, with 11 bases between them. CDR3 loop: CASSETWYQETQYF. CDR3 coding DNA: TGTGCCAGCAGCGAAACTTGGTACCAAGAGACCCAGTACTTC.